Sequencing of this TCR beta chain was carried out in a study of CD8 T cells in Susac syndrome. The RNA input was about 0.5 to 1 ug, and it was reverse transcribed with random hexamers. Amplification of TCR beta CDR3 across 54 Vbeta and 13 Jbeta was performed with immunoSEQ multiplex PCR. TCRdb reprocessed the immunoSEQ multiplex PCR reads via MiXCR and lists one record per CDR3 protein. Of about 130,000 distinct CDR3 sequences detected, 90% to 95% appear once; the ten largest clones hold approximately 0.31%. Germline lookup yields CDR1 SEHNR and CDR2 FQNEAQ (reference sequence). J gave up 2 bases and V 1 base, and 12 bases lay outside the gene matches. The CDR3 consists of 18 residues.

The clonotype originates from a human donor with multiple sclerosis. V and J are TRBV7-9 and TRBJ2-3, with TRBD2 identical over 7 bases. Source material: CD8+ T cells from PBMCs. The CDR3 reads CASSLELPGGWITDTQYF. CDR3 sequence (DNA): TGTGCCAGCAGCTTAGAACTCCCCGGGGGGTGGATCACAGATACGCAGTATTTT.